The clone carrying this T cell receptor (beta chain) was counted at least ten times. The antigen is unknown. The data were obtained in a study of beta chain features in type 1 diabetes. Study-wide points: In the patient group, naive, central memory and Treg TCRB repertoires seemed more alike than in the healthy donor group. Among patients with Type 1 diabetes, TCRB CDR3s were moderately but significantly shorter in every one of the four CD4+ subsets.

Isolated RNA was reverse transcribed in full, so expressed TCRB transcripts were sequenced. Repertoires were generated with immunoSEQ multiplex PCR, while TCRdb's copy carries only in-frame clones and drops some. Of around 150,000 clones in the sample, roughly 9% are singletons; the top ten hold around 0.64%. The V gene lost 2 bases and the J gene lost 8 bases, with 12 bases spanning the gap. The CDR3 runs to 12 residues. Germline V CDR1 and CDR2: SQVTM, ANQGSEA. The chain combines TRBV29-1 with TRBJ1-1; D unclear. Sequencing was done on a sample of central memory CD4+ T cells from blood. The sequence was obtained from a woman under 40 with type 1 diabetes. CDR3: CSVEMVGGEAFF. The CDR3 bases are TGCAGCGTTGAAATGGTCGGCGGGGAAGCTTTCTTT.